This TCR beta chain comes out of a study of control samples from healthy donors and cancer patients. Deletions cut 5 bases from V and 0 bases from J, with 16 bases between. This CDR3 region has 16 residues. The germline gives CDR1 SGDLS, CDR2 YYNGEE. Profiling relied on immunoSEQ multiplex PCR, and the TCRdb table lists in-frame clones only, not all of them. The table lists about 120,000 clones, roughly 89% of them singletons. The chain employs TRBV9 and TRBJ2-3, with TRBD2 as a possible D gene (5 bases). Sequencing used blood. The source is a man between 18 and 29 years old in good health. This CDR3 reads CASSTGWKGSTDTQYF. CDR3 DNA sequence: TGTGCCAGCAGTACGGGATGGAAGGGAAGCACAGATACGCAGTATTTT.